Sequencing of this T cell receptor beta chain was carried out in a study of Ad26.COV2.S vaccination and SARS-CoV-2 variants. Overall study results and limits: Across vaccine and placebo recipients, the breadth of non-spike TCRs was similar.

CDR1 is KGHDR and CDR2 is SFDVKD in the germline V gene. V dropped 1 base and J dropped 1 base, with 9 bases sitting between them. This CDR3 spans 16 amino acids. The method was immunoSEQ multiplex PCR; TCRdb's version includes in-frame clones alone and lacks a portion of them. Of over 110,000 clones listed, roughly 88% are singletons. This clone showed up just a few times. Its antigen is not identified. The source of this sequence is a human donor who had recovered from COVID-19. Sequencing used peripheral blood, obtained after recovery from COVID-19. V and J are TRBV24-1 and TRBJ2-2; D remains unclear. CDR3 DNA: TGTGCCACCAGTGATTTAAGAGAAGGGAACACCGGGGAGCTGTTTTTT. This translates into CATSDLREGNTGELFF.